The 22 T cell receptor beta chains given below trace back to one sample, sequenced in a study of control samples from healthy donors and cancer patients (dated by TCRdb to the early 2020s). Library creation used the immunoSEQ multiplex PCR assay. Drawn from immuneACCESS, this table holds only the in-frame rearrangements with V and J called that TCRdb kept. Clones are partly lost; checked studies trace under half to an unresolved V gene and leave the rest unexplained. This sample is represented by roughly 150,000 clones; about 93% of them were singletons. Jointly, the top ten make up 2.4% of the sample. Sequenced sample: blood. The receptors originated from a man aged 50 or older in good health.

This chain connects TRBV7-3 to TRBJ2-2; tentatively, D is TRBD2 (5 bases). CDR1 is SGHTA, CDR2 FQGTGA, per germline. This CDR3 comprises 14 residues. The V end lost 4 bases, the J end lost 5 bases, and 11 bases lay between the germline ends. DNA of the CDR3: TGTGCCAGCAGCTCAACTAGGGATACCGGGGAGCTGTTTTTT. It codes for CASSSTRDTGELFF. Supplemented by reference TRBV7-3 and TRBJ2-2, the full variable domain reads GAGVSQTPSNKVTEKGKYVELRCDPISGHTALYWYRQSLGQGPEFLIYFQGTGAADDSGLPNDRFFAVRPEGSVSTLKIQRTERGDSAVYLCASSSTRDTGELFFGEGSRLTVL.

The chain recombines TRBV2 with TRBJ2-5; the D gene is possibly TRBD1 (5 bases). Germline V CDR1 and CDR2: SNHLY, FYNNEI. The CDR3 has 13 amino acids. Trimming took off 7 bases at V and 2 bases at J, with 11 bases between the two ends. The CDR3 nucleotides read TGTGCCAGCACCCGGACACGGCAAGAGACCCAGTACTTC. It specifies CASTRTRQETQYF.

The chain has TRBV5-4 and TRBJ1-1; 9 bases match TRBD1. Germline V gives CDR1 SGHNT, CDR2 YYREEE (reference sequence). CDR3 length: 16 residues. V shed 0 bases and J 5 bases; nucleotides not matched to a gene: 8. The CDR3 reads CASSLGTGAMGTEAFF. The CDR3 DNA follows: TGTGCCAGCAGCTTGGGGACAGGGGCTATGGGTACTGAAGCTTTCTTT.

The chain employs TRBV5-1 and TRBJ1-4; perhaps TRBD1 as D (6 bases). The germline gives CDR1 SGHRS, CDR2 YFSETQ. V lost 2 bases and J lost 5, with 10 bases in between. This CDR3 contains 14 residues. The CDR3 protein is CASSLGQINEKLFF. As DNA, the CDR3 is TGCGCCAGCAGCTTAGGACAGATAAATGAAAAACTGTTTTTT.

The J gene is TRBJ2-3, the V gene TRBV7-3; the match to TRBD2 covers 7 bases. With V trimmed by 8 bases and J by 0 bases, 8 bases remained unmatched. This CDR3 contains 15 residues. In germline, CDR1 is SGHTA, CDR2 FQGTGA. CDR3 protein: CASCPSGSSTDTQYF. The CDR3 DNA sequence: TGTGCCAGCTGTCCTAGCGGATCTAGCACAGATACGCAGTATTTT.

The V gene is TRBV28, the J gene TRBJ2-7, with 14 bases fitting TRBD2. This CDR3 has 16 amino acids. The trim removed 2 bases at V and 7 bases at J, leaving 7 bases unmatched. CDR1 is MDHEN, CDR2 SYDVKM, per germline. The CDR3 DNA reads TGTGCCAGCAGTTTACTGGGACTAGCGGGAGATAAGGAGCAGTACTTC. As protein: CASSLLGLAGDKEQYF.

The chain couples TRBV5-1 to TRBJ2-7, with 11 bases that match TRBD2. After removal of 4 bases from V and 0 bases from J, the junction contained 6 bases not matched to a gene. Per germline, CDR1 SGHRS and CDR2 YFSETQ. The CDR3 consists of 16 residues. The CDR3, as DNA: TGCGCCAGCAGCATTACCACTAGCGGGAGCTCCTACGAGCAGTACTTC. Residues: CASSITTSGSSYEQYF.

This clone turned up a few times. Here the CDR3 DNA reads TGTGCCAGCAGTTTAAATCCTAGCGGGAGGCACTCTCTTTTTCACTACGAGCAGTACTTC. As protein: CASSLNPSGRHSLFHYEQYF. The rearrangement joins TRBV28 to TRBJ2-7; the match to TRBD2 covers 11 bases. The germline CDR1 and CDR2 sequences are MDHEN and SYDVKM. This CDR3 spans 20 amino acids. J gave up 3 bases and V 2 bases, and 18 bases lay outside the gene matches. The complete variable domain, with remaining parts taken from reference TRBV28 and TRBJ2-7, reads DVKVTQSSRYLVKRTGEKVFLECVQDMDHENMFWYRQDPGLGLRLIYFSYDVKMKEKGDIPEGYSVSREKKERFSLILESASTNQTSMYLCASSLNPSGRHSLFHYEQYFGPGTRLTVT.

This clone was seen a few times. V is TRBV12-5 and J is TRBJ1-1; D is possibly TRBD1 (5 bases). CDR1 is LGHNT, CDR2 FRNRAP, per germline. The length of the CDR3 is 13 residues. V lost 3 bases and J 5 bases, leaving 10 bases between the germline ends. The DNA of the CDR3 is TGTGCTAGTGGTTTCCCAGGGACGACTGAAGCTTTCTTT. As protein: CASGFPGTTEAFF.

This chain connects TRBV19 to TRBJ2-5; D is undetermined. This CDR3 region has 12 residues. V dropped 4 bases and J dropped 3 bases, with 6 bases sitting between them. Germline V gene lookup returns CDR1 LNHDA and CDR2 SQIVND (reference sequence). The CDR3 region is CASSRTEETQYF. DNA of the CDR3: TGTGCCAGTAGTAGGACGGAAGAGACCCAGTACTTC.

CDR3 amino acids: CASSEAWREAFF. CDR3 nucleotides: TGTGCCAGCAGTGAAGCTTGGAGGGAAGCTTTCTTT. The chain uses TRBV6-1 and TRBJ1-1; D is uncertain. The CDR3 totals 12 residues. Germline assignment: CDR1 MNHNS and CDR2 SASEGT. Trimming left V 0 bases short and J 8 bases short, with 7 bases between.

The chain combines TRBV29-1 with TRBJ1-1; 8 bases line up with TRBD1. Germline-derived CDR1 and CDR2 are SQVTM and ANQGSEA. J gave up 4 bases and V 4 bases, and 5 bases lay outside the gene matches. The CDR3 is made up of 13 amino acids. The CDR3 is CSVGTGSLTEAFF. In DNA, the CDR3 is TGCAGCGTTGGGACAGGGAGCCTCACTGAAGCTTTCTTT.

The chain recombines TRBV9 with TRBJ2-7, with 9 positions matching TRBD2. Germline V CDR1 and CDR2: SGDLS, YYNGEE. V lost 0 bases and J lost 2; bases outside the gene matches: 3. The CDR3 runs to 15 residues. The CDR3 DNA is TGTGCCAGCAGCGTAGGGGCTAGCGGGACCTACGAGCAGTACTTC. Translating it yields CASSVGASGTYEQYF.

This clone was counted once. J is TRBJ2-3 and V is TRBV9; 10 positions agree with TRBD2. The CDR3 runs 15 residues. Germline V gene data show CDR1 as SGDLS and CDR2 as YYNGEE. V was clipped by 4 bases and J by 2 bases; unmatched bases: 4. CDR3 sequence reads: CASSRLAGLTDTQYF. The DNA for the CDR3 is TGTGCCAGCAGCAGACTAGCGGGCCTCACAGATACGCAGTATTTT.

The V gene is TRBV6-5, the J gene TRBJ2-3; the match to TRBD2 covers 11 bases. Looked up from germline, CDR1 is MNHEY and CDR2 is SVGAGI. J gave up 4 bases and V 6 bases, and 6 bases lay outside the gene matches. This CDR3 is built from 15 residues. DNA of the CDR3: TGTGCCAGCAGCCACCTAGCGGGGGGCCCAGATACGCAGTATTTT. Encoded protein: CASSHLAGGPDTQYF.

This clone was detected once. This chain joins TRBV12-3 or TRBV12-4 and TRBJ1-2; maybe TRBD1 (5 bases). The CDR3 covers 13 residues. Trimming shortened V by 3 bases and J by 0 bases, and 5 bases separated the two germline ends. The CDR3, as DNA: TGTGCCAGCAGTTTGACAGCTAACTATGGCTACACCTTC. It codes for CASSLTANYGYTF.

The rearrangement uses TRBV5-3 and TRBJ2-5; TRBD1 agrees at 9 bases. TRBV5-3 is sorted into the ORF group, with uncertain function. Germline trimming cut 4 bases from V and 2 bases from J; bases unmatched to any gene: 9. The CDR3 length is 16 residues. In nucleotides, the CDR3 is TGTGCCAGAAGCCAATCCGGGACAGGGCGGCAAGAGACCCAGTACTTC. This translates into CARSQSGTGRQETQYF.

This chain joins TRBV19 and TRBJ1-3; D unclear. This CDR3 is 13 amino acids long. Germline V gives CDR1 LNHDA, CDR2 SQIVND (reference sequence). Between the trimmed V and J ends, which lost 3 bases and 9 bases, there was a span of 12 bases. The CDR3 protein is CASSIPPSGTIYF. The CDR3 DNA is TGTGCCAGTAGTATCCCTCCTTCGGGCACCATATATTTT.

The V call is TRBV2, the J call TRBJ1-2; 9 nucleotides agree with TRBD1. This CDR3 contains 15 residues. V lost 8 bases to trimming and J lost 0 bases; unmatched junction nucleotides: 7. Germline CDR1 is SNHLY and CDR2 is FYNNEI. The CDR3, as DNA: TGTGCCAGCTCCGGACAGGGGTTAACTAACTATGGCTACACCTTC. Translating gives CASSGQGLTNYGYTF.

The chain employs TRBV5-6 and TRBJ2-1, with 9 bases that match TRBD1. After removal of 4 bases from V and 2 bases from J, the junction contained 7 bases not matched to a gene. The V gene's germline CDR1 is SGHDT and CDR2 YYEEEE. CDR3 length: 16 residues. CDR3 in amino acids: CASSRGQGRTYNEQFF. The CDR3 DNA follows: TGTGCCAGCAGCCGCGGACAGGGGAGAACCTACAATGAGCAGTTCTTC.

This clone was recorded only once. The V and J genes are TRBV27 and TRBJ1-6; 9 positions agree with TRBD1. Germline loops: CDR1 MNHEY, CDR2 SMNVEV (reference sequence). V was pared by 4 bases and J by 8 bases, with 9 bases of the junction left unmatched. The CDR3 is 16 residues long. CDR3 residues: CASSSASGQGYSPLHF. CDR3 in DNA: TGTGCCAGCAGTTCCGCCTCGGGACAGGGATATTCACCCCTCCACTTT.

This rearrangement joins TRBV27 to TRBJ2-1, with TRBD2 matching 7 bases. The ends lost 7 bases at V and 7 bases at J; junction bases unmatched: 13. CDR1 MNHEY and CDR2 SMNVEV come from the germline V gene (reference sequence). The CDR3 runs to 15 residues. The CDR3 reads CASKKSGMIRNEQFF. Here the CDR3 DNA reads TGTGCCAGCAAAAAGAGCGGGATGATCCGAAATGAGCAGTTCTTC.